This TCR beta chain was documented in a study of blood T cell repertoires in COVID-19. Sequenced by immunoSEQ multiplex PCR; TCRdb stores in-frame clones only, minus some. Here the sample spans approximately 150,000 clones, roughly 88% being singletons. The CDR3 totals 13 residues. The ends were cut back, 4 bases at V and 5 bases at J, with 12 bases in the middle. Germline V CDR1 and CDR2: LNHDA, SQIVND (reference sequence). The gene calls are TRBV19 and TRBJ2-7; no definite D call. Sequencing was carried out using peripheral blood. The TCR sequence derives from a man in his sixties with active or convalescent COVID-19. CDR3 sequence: CASSTYYQDEQYF. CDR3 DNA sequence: TGTGCCAGTAGTACATACTATCAAGACGAGCAGTACTTC.